This T cell receptor beta chain was sequenced during a study of CD4 T cells in relation to SARS-CoV-2 and coronaviruses. Regarding this clone: Its antigen is unknown.

CDR1 is MNHEY, CDR2 SVGAGI, per germline. V was cut by 10 bases and J by 0 bases, with 15 bases left in between. There are 14 residues in the CDR3. Unexposed donor CD4+ T cells date from 2011-2018, before the COVID-19 pandemic. Isolation of CD4+ T cells took place after approximately 11 days in culture. Only in-frame clones appear in the TCRdb table, and some are missing; sequencing was by immunoSEQ multiplex PCR. The sample lists roughly 20,000 clones, 66% occurring once. Broader study findings: No crossreactivity against non-spike viral proteins was tested here.

V is TRBV6-5 and J is TRBJ1-1, with D uncertain. The sequence came from a human donor in good health. Specimen: CD4+ T cells from PBMCs, cultured in vitro. The CDR3 nucleotides read TGTGCCACCCGGTTAAGTGGAATGAACACTGAAGCTTTCTTT. It is translated as CATRLSGMNTEAFF.